This T cell receptor beta chain was captured in a study of blood T cell repertoires in COVID-19. Study details: Acute and convalescent COVID-19 samples came from the United States, Italy and Spain. PBMCs, B-cell-depleted T cells, or T cells were the source of the cDNA or gDNA that made up the material.

In the original workflow: How many nucleated cells were present was estimated from reference gene primer amplification. The method was immunoSEQ multiplex PCR; TCRdb's version includes in-frame clones alone and lacks a portion of them. V and J calls and clone size follow that table, whereas D and trimming were derived from the DNA. The sample holds about 480,000 clones; approximately 88% are singletons and the top ten take 7.5% to 9%. V gave up 4 bases and J gave up 5 bases, with 8 bases separating them. CDR3 length: 13 amino acids. Germline V gene data show CDR1 as LNHNV and CDR2 as YYDKDF (reference sequence). While infection was still active, Seattle patients were enrolled and then followed longitudinally.

The clonotype comes from a woman aged 45-60 years with COVID-19, enrolled during active disease. What was sequenced was peripheral blood. The chain joins TRBV15 to TRBJ1-4, with D uncertain. CDR3 amino acids: CATSNSLNEKLFF. As DNA, the CDR3 is TGTGCCACCAGCAACAGCCTCAATGAAAAACTGTTTTTT.